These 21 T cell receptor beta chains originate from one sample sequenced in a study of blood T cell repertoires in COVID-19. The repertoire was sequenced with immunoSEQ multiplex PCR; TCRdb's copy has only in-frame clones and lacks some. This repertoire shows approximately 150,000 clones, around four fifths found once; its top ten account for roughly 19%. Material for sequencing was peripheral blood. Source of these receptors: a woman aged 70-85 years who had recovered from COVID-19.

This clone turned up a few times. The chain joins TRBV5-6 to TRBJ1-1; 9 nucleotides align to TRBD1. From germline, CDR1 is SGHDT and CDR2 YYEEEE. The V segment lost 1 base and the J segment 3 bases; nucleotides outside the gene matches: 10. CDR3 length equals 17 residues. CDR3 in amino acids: CASSLRLTGGKYTEAFF. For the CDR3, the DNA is TGTGCCAGCAGCTTGCGGCTCACAGGGGGCAAATACACTGAAGCTTTCTTT.

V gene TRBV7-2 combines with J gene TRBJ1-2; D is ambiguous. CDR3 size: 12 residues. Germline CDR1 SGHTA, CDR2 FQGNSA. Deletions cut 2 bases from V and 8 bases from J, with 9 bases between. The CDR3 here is CASSLRSGGYTF. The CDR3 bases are TGTGCCAGCAGCTTACGGTCCGGGGGCTACACCTTC.

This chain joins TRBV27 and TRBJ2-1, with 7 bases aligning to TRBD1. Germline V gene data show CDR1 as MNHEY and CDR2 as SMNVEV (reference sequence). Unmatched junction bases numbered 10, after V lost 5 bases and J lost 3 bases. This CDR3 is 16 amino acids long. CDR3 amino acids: CASSRPGTALYNEQFF. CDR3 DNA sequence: TGTGCCAGCAGTCGTCCCGGGACAGCCCTCTACAATGAGCAGTTCTTC.

The CDR3: CASSRPPRGYEQYF. The CDR3 DNA reads as TGTGCCAGCAGCCGACCCCCCAGGGGCTACGAGCAGTACTTC. This chain uses TRBV28 with TRBJ2-7; tentative D call: TRBD1 (6 bases). The V gene's germline CDR1 is MDHEN and CDR2 SYDVKM. With 6 bases removed from V and 3 bases from J, the gap between germline ends came to 15 bases. This CDR3 spans 14 amino acids.

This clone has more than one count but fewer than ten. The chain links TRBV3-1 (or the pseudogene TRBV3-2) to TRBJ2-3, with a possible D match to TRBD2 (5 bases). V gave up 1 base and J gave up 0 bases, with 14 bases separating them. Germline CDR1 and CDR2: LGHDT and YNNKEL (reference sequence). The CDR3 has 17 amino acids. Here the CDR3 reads CASSQVRIEGSTDTQYF. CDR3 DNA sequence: TGTGCCAGCAGCCAAGTTAGGATCGAGGGTAGCACAGATACGCAGTATTTT.

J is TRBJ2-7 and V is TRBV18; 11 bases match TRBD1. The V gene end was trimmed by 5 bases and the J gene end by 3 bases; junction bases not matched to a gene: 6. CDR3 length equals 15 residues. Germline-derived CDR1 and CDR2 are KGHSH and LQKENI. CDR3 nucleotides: TGTGCCAGCTCATCCCGGACAGGGGGCTACTACGAGCAGTACTTC. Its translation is CASSSRTGGYYEQYF.

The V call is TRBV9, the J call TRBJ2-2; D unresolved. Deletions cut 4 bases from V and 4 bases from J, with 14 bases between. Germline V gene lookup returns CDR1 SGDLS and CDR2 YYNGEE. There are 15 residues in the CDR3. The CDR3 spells CASSPRSDPTGELFF. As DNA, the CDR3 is TGTGCCAGCAGCCCTCGAAGCGATCCCACCGGGGAGCTGTTTTTT.

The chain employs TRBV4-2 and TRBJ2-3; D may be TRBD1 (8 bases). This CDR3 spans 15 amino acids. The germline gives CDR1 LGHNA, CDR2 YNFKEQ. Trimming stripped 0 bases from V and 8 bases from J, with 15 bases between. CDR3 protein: CASSQDDRGGGTQYF. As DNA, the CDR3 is TGTGCCAGCAGCCAAGATGACAGGGGCGGGGGTACGCAGTATTTT.

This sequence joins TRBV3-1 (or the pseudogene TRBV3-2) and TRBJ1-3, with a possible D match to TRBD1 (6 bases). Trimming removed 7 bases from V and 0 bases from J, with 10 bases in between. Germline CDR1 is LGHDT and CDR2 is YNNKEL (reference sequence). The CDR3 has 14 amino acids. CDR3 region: CASNRDNSGNTIYF. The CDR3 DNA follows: TGTGCCAGCAACCGGGACAACTCTGGAAACACCATATATTTT.

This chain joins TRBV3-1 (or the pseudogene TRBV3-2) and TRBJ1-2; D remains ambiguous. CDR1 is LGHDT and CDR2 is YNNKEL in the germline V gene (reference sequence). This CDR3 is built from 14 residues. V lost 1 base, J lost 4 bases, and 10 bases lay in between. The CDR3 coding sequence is TGTGCCAGCAGCCAAGGAAACTCGGGCTATGGCTACACCTTC. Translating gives CASSQGNSGYGYTF.

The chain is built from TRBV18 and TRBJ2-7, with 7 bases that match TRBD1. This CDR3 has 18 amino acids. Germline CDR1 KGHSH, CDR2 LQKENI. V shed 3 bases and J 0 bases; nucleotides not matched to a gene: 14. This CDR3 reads CASSPQFAGTAISYEQYF. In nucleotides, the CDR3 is TGTGCCAGCTCACCTCAATTCGCCGGGACAGCAATCTCCTACGAGCAGTACTTC.

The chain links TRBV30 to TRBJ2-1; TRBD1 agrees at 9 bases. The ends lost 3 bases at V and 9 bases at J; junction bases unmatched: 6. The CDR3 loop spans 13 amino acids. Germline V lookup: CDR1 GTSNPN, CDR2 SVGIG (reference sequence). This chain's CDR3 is CAWRQTGGSEQFF. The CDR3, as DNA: TGTGCCTGGAGGCAGACAGGGGGTAGTGAGCAGTTCTTC.

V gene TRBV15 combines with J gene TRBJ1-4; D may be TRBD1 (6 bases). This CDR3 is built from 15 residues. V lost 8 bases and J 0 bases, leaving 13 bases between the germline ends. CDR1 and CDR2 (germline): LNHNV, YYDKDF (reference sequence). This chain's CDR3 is CATATSGATNEKLFF. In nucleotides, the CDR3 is TGTGCCACCGCTACCTCAGGGGCAACTAATGAAAAACTGTTTTTT.

In nucleotides, the CDR3 is TGTGCCAGCTCACCTTGGGGACAGTGGGACACTGAAGCTTTCTTT. It encodes CASSPWGQWDTEAFF. The chain is built from TRBV18 and TRBJ1-1; TRBD1 agrees at 7 bases. Germline V gives CDR1 KGHSH, CDR2 LQKENI. The V segment lost 3 bases and the J segment 3 bases; nucleotides outside the gene matches: 7. There are 15 residues in the CDR3.

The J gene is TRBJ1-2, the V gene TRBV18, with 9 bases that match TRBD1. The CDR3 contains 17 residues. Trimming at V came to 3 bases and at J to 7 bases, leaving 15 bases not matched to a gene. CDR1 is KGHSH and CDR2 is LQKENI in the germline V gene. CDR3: CASSPEVPGQGSFGYTF. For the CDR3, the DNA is TGTGCCAGCTCACCCGAGGTTCCGGGACAGGGCTCCTTTGGCTACACCTTC.

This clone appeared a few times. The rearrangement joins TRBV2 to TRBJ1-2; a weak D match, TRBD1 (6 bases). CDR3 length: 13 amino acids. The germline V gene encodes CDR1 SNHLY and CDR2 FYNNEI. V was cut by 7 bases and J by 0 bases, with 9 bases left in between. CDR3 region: CASTRDTNYGYTF. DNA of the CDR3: TGTGCCAGCACCCGGGACACTAACTATGGCTACACCTTC.

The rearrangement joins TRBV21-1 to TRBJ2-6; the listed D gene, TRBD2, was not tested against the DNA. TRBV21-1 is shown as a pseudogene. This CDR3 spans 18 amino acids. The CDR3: CASSKGRGSDSGANVLTF. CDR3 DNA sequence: TGTGCCAGCAGCAAAGGGAGGGGTTCAGACTCTGGGGCCAACGTCCTGACTTTC.

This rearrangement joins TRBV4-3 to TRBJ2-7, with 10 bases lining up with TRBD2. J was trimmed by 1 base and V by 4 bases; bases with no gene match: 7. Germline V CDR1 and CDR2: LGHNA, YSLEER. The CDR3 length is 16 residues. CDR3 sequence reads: CASSPSGGARSYEQYF. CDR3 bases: TGCGCCAGCAGCCCCAGCGGGGGGGCCAGATCCTACGAGCAGTACTTC.

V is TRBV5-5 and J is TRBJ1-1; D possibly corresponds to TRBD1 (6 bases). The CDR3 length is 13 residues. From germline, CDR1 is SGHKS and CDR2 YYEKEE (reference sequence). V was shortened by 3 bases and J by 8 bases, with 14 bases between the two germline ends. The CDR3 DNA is TGTGCCAGCAGCTCACCGGGACAACCCGAAGCTTTCTTT. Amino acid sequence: CASSSPGQPEAFF.

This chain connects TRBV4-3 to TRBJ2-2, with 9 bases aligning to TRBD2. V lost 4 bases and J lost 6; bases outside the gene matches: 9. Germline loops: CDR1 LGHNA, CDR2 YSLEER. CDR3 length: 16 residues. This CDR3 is CASSPRASGISGELFF. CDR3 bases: TGCGCCAGCAGCCCCCGGGCTAGCGGGATTTCCGGGGAGCTGTTTTTT.

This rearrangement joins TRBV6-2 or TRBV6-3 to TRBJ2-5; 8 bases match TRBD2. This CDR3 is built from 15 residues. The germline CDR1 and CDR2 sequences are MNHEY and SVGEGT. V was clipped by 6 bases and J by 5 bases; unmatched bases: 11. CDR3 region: CASSSGLASRETQYF. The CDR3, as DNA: TGTGCCAGCAGCTCCGGACTAGCCTCCCGGGAGACCCAGTACTTC.